These 17 T cell receptor beta chains originate from one sample sequenced in a study of blood T cell repertoires in COVID-19. This table comes from immunoSEQ multiplex PCR, and its TCRdb copy is limited to in-frame clones, with some not included. Of approximately 170,000 clones in the sample, around 81% were seen once. The material sequenced was peripheral blood. These receptor sequences come from a human donor with acute or convalescent COVID-19. The donor label of this sample is uncertain.

This clone was seen a handful of times. This chain uses TRBV7-8 with TRBJ1-1; 9 bases are shared with TRBD1. Germline CDR1 and CDR2: SGHVS and FQNEAQ. The V and J ends lost 4 bases and 5 bases, in that order; junction bases with no gene match: 8. This CDR3 has 15 residues. CDR3: CASSSRQGDGTEAFF. CDR3 bases: TGTGCCAGCAGCTCCCGACAGGGGGATGGGACTGAAGCTTTCTTT.

The chain has TRBV6-5 and TRBJ2-3, with 7 bases lining up with TRBD2. Germline V gene sequence: CDR1 MNHEY, CDR2 SVGAGI. The CDR3 covers 14 residues. V trimming: 6 bases; J trimming: 0 bases; junction bases outside the gene matches: 3. The CDR3 here is CASRSSGSTDTQYF. CDR3 nucleotides: TGTGCCAGCAGGAGTAGCGGGAGCACAGATACGCAGTATTTT.

The chain is built from TRBV7-9 and TRBJ2-5, with 11 positions matching TRBD1. The CDR3 has 16 amino acids. CDR1 and CDR2 from the germline V gene are SEHNR and FQNEAQ (reference sequence). With 5 bases clipped from V and 5 bases from J, the junction kept 10 bases outside the gene matches. CDR3 nucleotides: TGTGCCAGCAGCGTCCTCGGACAGGGGGCAAGGGAGACCCAGTACTTC. Protein: CASSVLGQGARETQYF.

The chain couples TRBV5-4 to TRBJ2-2, with TRBD1 matching over 7 bases. Trimming took 2 bases from V and 6 from J; bases not matched to a gene: 1. Germline V gene sequence: CDR1 SGHNT, CDR2 YYREEE (reference sequence). The CDR3 is 13 amino acids. The CDR3 loop reads CASSFTGAGELFF. In DNA form, the CDR3 reads TGTGCCAGCAGCTTTACAGGGGCCGGGGAGCTGTTTTTT. Full variable domain (missing parts from reference TRBV5-4 and TRBJ2-2): ETGVTQSPTHLIKTRGQQVTLRCSSQSGHNTVSWYQQALGQGPQFIFQYYREEENGRGNFPPRFSGLQFPNYSSELNVNALELDDSALYLCASSFTGAGELFFGEGSRLTVL.

In this sample, this clone turned up a few times. The DNA for the CDR3 is TGTGCCAGCAGGCCTCAGGGATCTGGGGCCAACGTCCTGACTTTC. Translation gives CASRPQGSGANVLTF. This sequence joins TRBV6-6 and TRBJ2-6, with a tentative D call TRBD1 (5 bases). Per germline, CDR1 MNHNY and CDR2 SVGAGI (reference sequence). The CDR3 sequence is 15 residues long. Trimming took off 6 bases at V and 1 base at J, with 10 bases between the two ends.

In this sample, this clone turned up a few times. CDR3 bases: TGTGCCAGCAGCTTGAAAGGACTCTCCGGGGATGAGCAGTTCTTC. The encoded protein is CASSLKGLSGDEQFF. The V call is TRBV5-8, the J call TRBJ2-1; the D gene is possibly TRBD2 (5 bases). There are 15 residues in the CDR3. Germline-derived CDR1 and CDR2 are SGHTS and YDEGEE. V was pared by 1 base and J by 8 bases, with 16 bases between. Full variable domain (missing parts from reference TRBV5-8 and TRBJ2-1): EAGVTQSPTHLIKTRGQQATLRCSPISGHTSVYWYQQALGLGLQFLLWYDEGEERNRGNFPPRFSGRQFPNYSSELNVNALELEDSALYLCASSLKGLSGDEQFFGPGTRLTVL.

The chain combines TRBV18 with TRBJ1-5; D is possibly TRBD1 (5 bases). CDR1 and CDR2 from the germline V gene are KGHSH and LQKENI. CDR3 size: 16 residues. V gave up 1 base and J gave up 4 bases, with 14 bases separating them. As DNA, the CDR3 is TGTGCCAGCTCACCACAGGCTTCGACAGATAATCAGCCCCAGCATTTT. This sequence encodes CASSPQASTDNQPQHF. The variable domain in full, completed from reference TRBV18 and TRBJ1-5, reads NAGVMQNPRHLVRRRGQEARLRCSPMKGHSHVYWYRQLPEEGLKFMVYLQKENIIDESGMPKERFSAEFPKEGPSILRIQQVVRGDSAAYFCASSPQASTDNQPQHFGDGTRLSIL.

This clone appeared a few times. The chain recombines TRBV6-1 with TRBJ1-5; 8 positions match TRBD1. The CDR3 spans 19 residues. Germline V gene sequence: CDR1 MNHNS, CDR2 SASEGT. Unmatched junction bases numbered 17, after V lost 1 base and J lost 6 bases. CDR3 DNA: TGTGCCAGCAGTGAAGATCGTCGGTCGGCAGGGGGCAGTGGTCAGCCCCAGCATTTT. Encoded protein: CASSEDRRSAGGSGQPQHF.

This chain joins TRBV2 and TRBJ1-3, with TRBD1 matching 9 bases. The CDR3 covers 15 residues. Per germline, CDR1 SNHLY and CDR2 FYNNEI. V trimming: 4 bases; J trimming: 2 bases; junction bases outside the gene matches: 3. The CDR3 sequence is CASSAGTGPGNTIYF. CDR3 DNA sequence: TGTGCCAGCAGTGCCGGGACAGGGCCTGGAAACACCATATATTTT.

The V and J genes are TRBV18 and TRBJ2-5; no firm D call. This CDR3 comprises 15 residues. The germline V gene has CDR1 KGHSH and CDR2 LQKENI. V lost 0 bases and J lost 5, with 13 bases in between. As DNA, the CDR3 is TGTGCCAGCTCACCACCTTCCCTGTCTAAGGAGACCCAGTACTTC. Residues: CASSPPSLSKETQYF.

This clone was seen only once. CDR3 residues: CASSQGGTSGYEQYF. DNA for the CDR3: TGTGCCAGCAGCCAAGGCGGGACTAGCGGGTACGAGCAGTACTTC. This rearrangement joins TRBV14 to TRBJ2-7, with TRBD2 matching over 12 bases. This CDR3 region has 15 residues. Losses at the gene ends were 1 base for V and 4 bases for J; bases not matched to a gene: 2. Looked up from germline, CDR1 is SGHDN and CDR2 is FVKESK.

The genes are TRBV6-5 and TRBJ1-2; D may be TRBD1 (5 bases). The CDR3 has 12 amino acids. V was shortened by 0 bases and J by 6 bases, with 5 bases between the two germline ends. Germline CDR1 MNHEY, CDR2 SVGAGI. CDR3 sequence (DNA): TGTGCCAGCAGTTACTCAGGGGATGGCTACACCTTC. It codes for CASSYSGDGYTF.

The chain carries TRBV2 and TRBJ2-1, with 8 bases matching TRBD2. Germline assignment: CDR1 SNHLY and CDR2 FYNNEI. The CDR3 runs 16 residues. V gave up 6 bases and J gave up 5 bases; unmatched junction bases: 12. This CDR3 reads CASRDPGGTRDNEQFF. The CDR3 bases are TGTGCCAGCAGGGACCCGGGAGGGACGAGAGACAATGAGCAGTTCTTC.

The J gene is TRBJ2-1, the V gene TRBV11-3; D possibly corresponds to TRBD2 (5 bases). With 4 bases removed from V and 1 base from J, the gap between germline ends came to 11 bases. CDR1 SGHNT and CDR2 YENEEA come from the germline V gene. CDR3 length equals 15 residues. CDR3 DNA sequence: TGTGCCAGCAGCTCCCAACGGAGGTCCTACAATGAGCAGTTCTTC. It codes for CASSSQRRSYNEQFF.

The chain is built from TRBV28 and TRBJ1-2; TRBD1 matches at 7 bases. Trimming at V came to 4 bases and at J to 6 bases, leaving 14 bases not matched to a gene. This CDR3 is 16 amino acids long. The germline gives CDR1 MDHEN, CDR2 SYDVKM. The CDR3 sequence is CASSYTLKGTADGYTF. The CDR3 DNA reads as TGTGCCAGCAGTTACACCTTAAAGGGGACAGCGGATGGCTACACCTTC.

V usage is TRBV18 and J usage is TRBJ1-1; D is unclear. Germline V CDR1 and CDR2: KGHSH, LQKENI. This CDR3 has 13 amino acids. V lost 4 bases and J lost 1, with 7 bases in between. CDR3 DNA: TGTGCCAGCTCACGGGAGGGGAACACTGAAGCTTTCTTT. The encoded protein is CASSREGNTEAFF.

The rearrangement joins TRBV6-5 to TRBJ1-2, with a possible D match to TRBD1 (6 bases). Trimming removed 5 bases from V and 4 bases from J, with 8 bases in between. Germline V CDR1 and CDR2: MNHEY, SVGAGI. CDR3 length equals 12 residues. CDR3: CASSLTGYGYTF. The CDR3 bases are TGTGCCAGCAGTCTGACAGGCTATGGCTACACCTTC.